These 22 T cell receptor beta chains originate from one sample sequenced in a study of blood T cell repertoires in COVID-19. Sequencing used immunoSEQ multiplex PCR; TCRdb keeps in-frame clones, though not all of them. The sample lists over 200,000 clones, 87% occurring once. The sequencing sample was made of peripheral blood. The receptors were sampled from a man aged 40-55 years with active or convalescent COVID-19.

In this sample, this clone turned up once. The chain is built from TRBV2 and TRBJ1-1; no definite D call. The length of the CDR3 is 13 residues. Trimming cost V 6 bases and J 3 bases, with 11 bases left between them. Germline CDR1 is SNHLY and CDR2 is FYNNEI. The chain's CDR3 is CASRKDQDTEAFF. The CDR3 coding sequence is TGTGCCAGCAGGAAAGACCAGGACACTGAAGCTTTCTTT.

The V gene is TRBV6-1, the J gene TRBJ1-2; 10 bases are a match to TRBD1. In germline, CDR1 is MNHNS, CDR2 SASEGT. V lost 2 bases and J lost 4; bases outside the gene matches: 4. The CDR3 extends over 15 amino acids. The CDR3 region has the DNA TGTGCCAGCAGTGAATCGACAGGGGGCGCCTATGGCTACACCTTC. Translated: CASSESTGGAYGYTF.

CDR3: CASSVGQTYEQYF. The CDR3 DNA follows: TGCGCCAGCAGCGTGGGACAGACCTACGAGCAGTACTTC. The chain combines TRBV5-1 with TRBJ2-7, with TRBD1 matching 7 bases. There are 13 residues in the CDR3. In germline, CDR1 is SGHRS, CDR2 YFSETQ. The V gene end was trimmed by 4 bases and the J gene end by 2 bases; junction bases not matched to a gene: 3. The whole variable domain, remainder taken from reference TRBV5-1 and TRBJ2-7, is KAGVTQTPRYLIKTRGQQVTLSCSPISGHRSVSWYQQTPGQGLQFLFEYFSETQRNKGNFPGRFSGRQFSNSRSEMNVSTLELGDSALYLCASSVGQTYEQYFGPGTRLTVT.

The chain uses TRBV19 and TRBJ1-1; 7 bases are shared with TRBD1. The ends lost 5 bases at V and 1 base at J; junction bases unmatched: 7. The CDR3 loop spans 15 amino acids. Germline V CDR1 and CDR2: LNHDA, SQIVND (reference sequence). The CDR3 DNA is TGTGCCAGTAGTCTTCGGGACAGAGCGAACACTGAAGCTTTCTTT. Protein sequence: CASSLRDRANTEAFF. Filled out from reference TRBV19 and TRBJ1-1, the complete variable domain reads DGGITQSPKYLFRKEGQNVTLSCEQNLNHDAMYWYRQDPGQGLRLIYYSQIVNDFQKGDIAEGYSVSREKKESFPLTVTSAQKNPTAFYLCASSLRDRANTEAFFGQGTRLTVV.

The chain couples TRBV5-3 to TRBJ2-3; TRBD1 aligns across 7 bases. TRBV5-3 is known as an ORF, though its function is uncertain. Germline trimming cut 3 bases from V and 7 bases from J; bases unmatched to any gene: 29. The CDR3 loop spans 21 amino acids. The CDR3 spells CARSSRSEGASCLGDRNTQYF. Written as DNA, the CDR3 is TGTGCCAGAAGCTCCCGCAGTGAGGGGGCCTCCTGCCTTGGGGATCGGAATACGCAGTATTTT.

V and J are TRBV5-1 and TRBJ2-7; 9 nucleotides match TRBD2. This CDR3 is 18 amino acids long. The trim removed 0 bases at V and 2 bases at J, leaving 12 bases unmatched. In germline, CDR1 is SGHRS, CDR2 YFSETQ. DNA for the CDR3: TGCGCCAGCAGCTTGGATGGTAGCGGGAGTCTGTTCGCCTACGAGCAGTACTTC. Its translation: CASSLDGSGSLFAYEQYF.

The chain combines TRBV5-1 with TRBJ1-1; 7 nucleotides match TRBD1. From germline, CDR1 is SGHRS and CDR2 YFSETQ. V dropped 2 bases and J dropped 2; count of bases not matched to a gene: 6. The CDR3 consists of 15 residues. In DNA, the CDR3 is TGCGCCAGCAGCTTAACGACAGGGACTAACACTGAAGCTTTCTTT. Residues: CASSLTTGTNTEAFF.

The chain carries TRBV25-1 and TRBJ2-1; TRBD1 is a possible D gene (6 bases). The CDR3 consists of 13 residues. Germline V gene data show CDR1 as MGHDK and CDR2 as SYGVNS. Trimming removed 2 bases from V and 9 bases from J, with 11 bases in between. In nucleotides, the CDR3 is TGTGCCAGCAGTGAAATGGGGGCAACTGAGCAGTTCTTC. Residues: CASSEMGATEQFF. Full variable domain (outside the CDR3, taken from reference TRBV25-1 and TRBJ2-1): EADIYQTPRYLVIGTGKKITLECSQTMGHDKMYWYQQDPGMELHLIHYSYGVNSTEKGDLSSESTVSRIRTEHFPLTLESARPSHTSQYLCASSEMGATEQFFGPGTRLTVL.

J is TRBJ1-4 and V is TRBV29-1; TRBD1 agrees at 8 bases. The CDR3 totals 13 residues. Germline CDR1 is SQVTM and CDR2 is ANQGSEA. Losses at the gene ends were 8 bases for V and 2 bases for J; bases not matched to a gene: 4. The CDR3 region is CSSWDRTNEKLFF. The CDR3, as DNA: TGCAGCTCCTGGGACAGGACTAATGAAAAACTGTTTTTT.

The chain recombines TRBV9 with TRBJ2-7; maybe TRBD1 (6 bases). Germline V lookup: CDR1 SGDLS, CDR2 YYNGEE. This CDR3 spans 15 amino acids. Trimming shortened V by 4 bases and J by 0 bases, and 14 bases separated the two germline ends. Here the CDR3 reads CASSPGQSRSYEQYF. In DNA, the CDR3 is TGTGCCAGCAGCCCAGGACAGTCCCGCTCCTACGAGCAGTACTTC.

The chain couples TRBV12-5 to TRBJ2-7; 8 nucleotides match TRBD2. CDR1 LGHNT and CDR2 FRNRAP come from the germline V gene. The CDR3 is 14 amino acids. V gave up 7 bases and J gave up 5 bases; unmatched junction bases: 10. The DNA of the CDR3 is TGTGCTAGTGCCCCTCTGGCGGGAGGACACGAGCAGTACTTC. Translating it yields CASAPLAGGHEQYF.

V usage is TRBV5-1 and J usage is TRBJ2-3; no definite D call. From germline, CDR1 is SGHRS and CDR2 YFSETQ. Deletions cut 0 bases from V and 4 bases from J, with 6 bases between. The length of the CDR3 is 13 residues. In DNA, the CDR3 is TGCGCCAGCAGCTTGGTGGCCCCAGATACGCAGTATTTT. Translated: CASSLVAPDTQYF.

The chain joins TRBV19 to TRBJ1-5; TRBD1 might be the D (5 bases). The ends were cut back, 3 bases at V and 0 bases at J, with 9 bases in the middle. This CDR3 is built from 15 residues. CDR1 is LNHDA, CDR2 SQIVND, per germline (reference sequence). This chain's CDR3 is CASSMSRASNQPQHF. The CDR3 DNA sequence: TGTGCCAGTAGTATGTCCAGGGCTAGCAATCAGCCCCAGCATTTT. Complete variable domain (other parts from reference TRBV19 and TRBJ1-5): DGGITQSPKYLFRKEGQNVTLSCEQNLNHDAMYWYRQDPGQGLRLIYYSQIVNDFQKGDIAEGYSVSREKKESFPLTVTSAQKNPTAFYLCASSMSRASNQPQHFGDGTRLSIL.

This clone was counted a single time. J is TRBJ1-2 and V is TRBV27, with D unclear. Trimming shortened V by 4 bases and J by 0 bases, and 12 bases separated the two germline ends. Looked up from germline, CDR1 is MNHEY and CDR2 is SMNVEV (reference sequence). The CDR3 is 15 amino acids. As DNA, the CDR3 is TGTGCCAGCAGTTCCACAGTTAAACCTAACTATGGCTACACCTTC. Its protein product is CASSSTVKPNYGYTF.

The rearrangement uses TRBV2 and TRBJ2-5, with D possibly being TRBD1 (6 bases). In germline, CDR1 is SNHLY, CDR2 FYNNEI. Trimming cost V 0 bases and J 4 bases, with 15 bases left between them. The CDR3 is 16 residues long. CDR3 protein: CASSEAEGGRRETQYF. As DNA, the CDR3 is TGTGCCAGCAGTGAAGCGGAAGGGGGAAGAAGAGAGACCCAGTACTTC. The whole variable domain, remainder taken from reference TRBV2 and TRBJ2-5, is EPEVTQTPSHQVTQMGQEVILRCVPISNHLYFYWYRQILGQKVEFLVSFYNNEISEKSEIFDDQFSVERPDGSNFTLKIRSTKLEDSAMYFCASSEAEGGRRETQYFGPGTRLLVL.

This chain connects TRBV19 to TRBJ2-1; 14 bases fit TRBD2. V gave up 5 bases and J gave up 5 bases; unmatched junction bases: 14. This CDR3 contains 19 residues. CDR1 is LNHDA and CDR2 is SQIVND in the germline V gene (reference sequence). CDR3 coding DNA: TGTGCCAGTAGTGTACGTACCGGGACTAGCGGGAGAGTTGACAATGAGCAGTTCTTC. It specifies CASSVRTGTSGRVDNEQFF.

The chain employs TRBV4-1 and TRBJ1-3; D is unresolved. The CDR3 extends over 13 amino acids. Germline V gene lookup returns CDR1 MGHRA and CDR2 YSYEKL. The V gene lost 6 bases and the J gene lost 4 bases, with 10 bases spanning the gap. CDR3 in DNA: TGCGCCAGCAGTCCGGGTGCCGGAAACACCATATATTTT. Translation: CASSPGAGNTIYF.

This clone was observed a single time. The gene calls are TRBV19 and TRBJ1-5; 9 bases align to TRBD1. Per the germline V gene, CDR1 is LNHDA and CDR2 is SQIVND (reference sequence). This CDR3 region has 18 residues. With 2 bases clipped from V and 1 base from J, the junction kept 9 bases outside the gene matches. CDR3 residues: CASSIFRGTGFSNQPQHF. CDR3 DNA: TGTGCCAGTAGTATATTTAGGGGGACAGGGTTCAGCAATCAGCCCCAGCATTTT. The full variable domain, in which reference TRBV19 and TRBJ1-5 provide the parts outside the CDR3, is DGGITQSPKYLFRKEGQNVTLSCEQNLNHDAMYWYRQDPGQGLRLIYYSQIVNDFQKGDIAEGYSVSREKKESFPLTVTSAQKNPTAFYLCASSIFRGTGFSNQPQHFGDGTRLSIL.

V usage is TRBV19 and J usage is TRBJ2-7, with 8 bases fitting TRBD2. Germline assignment: CDR1 LNHDA and CDR2 SQIVND (reference sequence). The CDR3 has 17 amino acids. V lost 5 bases, J lost 1 base, and 13 bases stayed unmatched. Written as DNA, the CDR3 is TGTGCCAGTAGTTCCCAACCTCTAGCGGGTTCTTCCTACGAGCAGTACTTC. Its protein product is CASSSQPLAGSSYEQYF.

This sequence joins TRBV19 and TRBJ1-2; 9 bases are a match to TRBD1. The CDR3 length is 16 residues. Looked up from germline, CDR1 is LNHDA and CDR2 is SQIVND (reference sequence). The ends lost 1 base at V and 7 bases at J; junction bases unmatched: 10. CDR3 sequence reads: CASSIGQGWDRAGYTF. Here the CDR3 DNA reads TGTGCCAGTAGTATAGGCCAAGGTTGGGACAGGGCTGGCTACACCTTC.

The J gene is TRBJ1-1, the V gene TRBV20-1, with D hard to call. The CDR3 spans 15 residues. The germline gives CDR1 DFQATT, CDR2 SNEGSKA (reference sequence). Deletions cut 3 bases from V and 2 bases from J, with 16 bases between. The CDR3 here is CSASTSRKLNTEAFF. Written as DNA, the CDR3 is TGCAGTGCTAGTACGTCCCGCAAGCTTAACACTGAAGCTTTCTTT.

The genes are TRBV28 and TRBJ2-7; D gene unclear. This CDR3 is built from 13 residues. Germline V gives CDR1 MDHEN, CDR2 SYDVKM. V gave up 6 bases and J gave up 3 bases, with 12 bases separating them. The CDR3 DNA sequence: TGTGCCAGCAGAATATCCGGTTTCTACGAGCAGTACTTC. It specifies CASRISGFYEQYF. Full variable domain (missing parts from reference TRBV28 and TRBJ2-7): DVKVTQSSRYLVKRTGEKVFLECVQDMDHENMFWYRQDPGLGLRLIYFSYDVKMKEKGDIPEGYSVSREKKERFSLILESASTNQTSMYLCASRISGFYEQYFGPGTRLTVT.